This T cell receptor (beta chain) emerged from a study of T cells and Merkel cell carcinoma outcomes. Study-wide results and limits: Merkel cell carcinoma outcomes were reportedly predicted by repertoire and T-cell density.

The CDR3 is 14 residues long. Trimming took off 6 bases at V and 6 bases at J, with 17 bases between the two ends. CDR1 is MNHEY, CDR2 SVGAGI, per germline. Note on this clone: Antigen unknown.

Assay used: immunoSEQ multiplex PCR; TCRdb lists only in-frame clones, some missing. The sample lists 1,800 or so clones, 75% to 95% occurring once. The receptor comes from a human donor with Merkel cell carcinoma. The genes are TRBV6-5 and TRBJ1-1; D might be TRBD1 (5 bases). Sequenced: tumor tissue from Merkel cell carcinoma. In nucleotides, the CDR3 is TGTGCCAGCAGCTGGGACCGGGAGGTCCCTGAAGCTTTCTTT. This translates into CASSWDREVPEAFF.